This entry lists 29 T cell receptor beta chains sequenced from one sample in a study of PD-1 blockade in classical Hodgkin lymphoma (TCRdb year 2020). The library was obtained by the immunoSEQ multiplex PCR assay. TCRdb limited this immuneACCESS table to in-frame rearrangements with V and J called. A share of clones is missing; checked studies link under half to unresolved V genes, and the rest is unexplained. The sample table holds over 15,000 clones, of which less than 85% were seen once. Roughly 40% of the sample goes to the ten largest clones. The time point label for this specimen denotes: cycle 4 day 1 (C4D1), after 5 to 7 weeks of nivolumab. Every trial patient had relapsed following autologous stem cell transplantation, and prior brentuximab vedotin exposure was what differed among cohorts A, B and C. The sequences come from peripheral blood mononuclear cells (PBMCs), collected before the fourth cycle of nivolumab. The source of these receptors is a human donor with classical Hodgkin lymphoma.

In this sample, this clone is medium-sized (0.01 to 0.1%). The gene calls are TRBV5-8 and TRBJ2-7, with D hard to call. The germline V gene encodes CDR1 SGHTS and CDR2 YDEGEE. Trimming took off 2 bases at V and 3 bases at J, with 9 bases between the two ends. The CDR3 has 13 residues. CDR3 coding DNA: TGTGCCAGCAGCTTCGGGCAGATCTACGAGCAGTACTTC. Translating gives CASSFGQIYEQYF. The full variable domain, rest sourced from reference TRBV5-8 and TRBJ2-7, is EAGVTQSPTHLIKTRGQQATLRCSPISGHTSVYWYQQALGLGLQFLLWYDEGEERNRGNFPPRFSGRQFPNYSSELNVNALELEDSALYLCASSFGQIYEQYFGPGTRLTVT.

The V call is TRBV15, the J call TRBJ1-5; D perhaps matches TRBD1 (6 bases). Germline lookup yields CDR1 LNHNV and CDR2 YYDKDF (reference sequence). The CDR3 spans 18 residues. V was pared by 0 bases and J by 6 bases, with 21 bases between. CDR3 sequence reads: CATSRDAWSGAPLQPQHF. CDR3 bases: TGTGCCACCAGCAGAGATGCATGGTCGGGGGCGCCTCTTCAGCCCCAGCATTTT.

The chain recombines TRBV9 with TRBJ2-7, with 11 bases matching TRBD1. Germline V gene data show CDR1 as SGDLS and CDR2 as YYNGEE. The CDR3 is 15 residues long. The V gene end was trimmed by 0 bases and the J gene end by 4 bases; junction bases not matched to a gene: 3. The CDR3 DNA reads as TGTGCCAGCAGCGTAGAGGGGGACAGGGGGTACGAGCAGTACTTC. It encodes CASSVEGDRGYEQYF.

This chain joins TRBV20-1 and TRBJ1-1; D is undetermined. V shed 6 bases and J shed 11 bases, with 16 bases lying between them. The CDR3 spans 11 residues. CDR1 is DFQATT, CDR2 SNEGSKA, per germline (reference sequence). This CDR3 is CSAVDAPRAFF. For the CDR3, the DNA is TGCAGTGCCGTTGACGCACCGAGGGCTTTCTTT.

CDR3 nucleotide sequence: TGTGCCAGCAGCCTTAGGAGCGGGACAGACACCGGGGAGCTGTTTTTT. Protein product: CASSLRSGTDTGELFF. The chain uses TRBV11-3 and TRBJ2-2, with D perhaps being TRBD1 or TRBD2 (7 bases each). This CDR3 contains 16 residues. Trimming cost V 5 bases and J 3 bases, with 16 bases left between them. The germline V gene encodes CDR1 SGHNT and CDR2 YENEEA.

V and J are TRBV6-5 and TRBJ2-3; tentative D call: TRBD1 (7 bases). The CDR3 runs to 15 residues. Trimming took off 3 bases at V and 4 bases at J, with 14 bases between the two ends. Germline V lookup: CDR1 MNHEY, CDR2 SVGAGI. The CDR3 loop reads CASSYGRGAADTQYF. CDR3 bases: TGTGCCAGCAGTTATGGCAGGGGGGCCGCAGATACGCAGTATTTT.

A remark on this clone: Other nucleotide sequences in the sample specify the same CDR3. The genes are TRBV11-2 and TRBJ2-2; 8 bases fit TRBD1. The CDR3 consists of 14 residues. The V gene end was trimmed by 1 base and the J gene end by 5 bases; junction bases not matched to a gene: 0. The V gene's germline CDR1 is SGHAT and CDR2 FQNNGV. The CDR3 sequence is CASSLGQGTGELFF. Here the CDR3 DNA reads TGTGCCAGCAGCTTAGGACAGGGGACCGGGGAGCTGTTTTTT.

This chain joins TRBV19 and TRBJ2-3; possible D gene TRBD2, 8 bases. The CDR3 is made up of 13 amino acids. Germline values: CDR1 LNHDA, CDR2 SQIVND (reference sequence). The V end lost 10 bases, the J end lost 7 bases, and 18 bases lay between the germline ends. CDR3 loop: CATSGGGGNTQYF. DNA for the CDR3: TGTGCCACCTCGGGAGGGGGCGGAAATACGCAGTATTTT.

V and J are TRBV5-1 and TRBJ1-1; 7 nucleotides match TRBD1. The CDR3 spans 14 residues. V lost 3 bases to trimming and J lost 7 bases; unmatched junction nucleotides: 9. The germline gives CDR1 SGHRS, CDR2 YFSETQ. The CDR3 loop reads CASSYRQGGDEAFF. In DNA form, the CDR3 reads TGCGCCAGCAGCTACCGACAGGGAGGTGATGAAGCTTTCTTT.

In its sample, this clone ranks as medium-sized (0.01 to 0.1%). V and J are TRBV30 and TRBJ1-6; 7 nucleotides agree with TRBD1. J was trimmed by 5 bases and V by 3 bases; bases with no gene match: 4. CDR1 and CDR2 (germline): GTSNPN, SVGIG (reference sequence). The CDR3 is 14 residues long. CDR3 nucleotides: TGTGCCTGGAGGGGACAGTCAAATAATTCACCCCTCCACTTT. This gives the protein CAWRGQSNNSPLHF.

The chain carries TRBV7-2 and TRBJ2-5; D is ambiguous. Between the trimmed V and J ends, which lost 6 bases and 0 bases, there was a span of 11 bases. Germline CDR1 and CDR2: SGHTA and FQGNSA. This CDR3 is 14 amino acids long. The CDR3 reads CASSMDGYQETQYF. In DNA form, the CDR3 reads TGTGCCAGCAGTATGGACGGTTACCAAGAGACCCAGTACTTC.

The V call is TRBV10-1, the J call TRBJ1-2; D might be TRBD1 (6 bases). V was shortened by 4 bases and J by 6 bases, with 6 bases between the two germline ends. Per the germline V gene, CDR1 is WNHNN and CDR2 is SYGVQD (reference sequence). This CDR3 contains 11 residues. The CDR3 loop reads CASSAGDGYTF. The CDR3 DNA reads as TGCGCCAGCAGTGCAGGGGATGGCTACACCTTC.

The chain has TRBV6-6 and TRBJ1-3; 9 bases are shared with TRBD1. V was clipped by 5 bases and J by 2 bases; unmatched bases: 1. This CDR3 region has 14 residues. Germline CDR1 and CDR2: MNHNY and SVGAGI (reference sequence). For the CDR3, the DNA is TGTGCCAGCAGTAACAGGGGGCCTGGAAACACCATATATTTT. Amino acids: CASSNRGPGNTIYF.

Here the CDR3 DNA reads TGTGCCAGCAGCCGACAGCCCGGGTTCACAGATACGCAGTATTTT. Protein product: CASSRQPGFTDTQYF. V is TRBV7-2 and J is TRBJ2-3, with D possibly being TRBD1 (5 bases). The CDR3 is 15 amino acids. V lost 5 bases, J lost 2 bases, and 14 bases lay in between. Germline CDR1 and CDR2: SGHTA and FQGNSA.

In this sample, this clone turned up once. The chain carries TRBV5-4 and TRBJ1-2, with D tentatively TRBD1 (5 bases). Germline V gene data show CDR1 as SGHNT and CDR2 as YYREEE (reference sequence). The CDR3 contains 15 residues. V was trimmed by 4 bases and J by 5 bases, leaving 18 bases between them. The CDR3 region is CASSTQKEGTYGYTF. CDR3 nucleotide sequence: TGTGCCAGCAGCACCCAGAAGGAGGGGACGTATGGCTACACCTTC.

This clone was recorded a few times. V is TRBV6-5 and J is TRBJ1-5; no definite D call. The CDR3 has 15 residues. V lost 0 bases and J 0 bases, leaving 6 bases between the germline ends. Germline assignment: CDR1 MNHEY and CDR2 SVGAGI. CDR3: CASSYSVYSNQPQHF. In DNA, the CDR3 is TGTGCCAGCAGTTACTCGGTATATAGCAATCAGCCCCAGCATTTT.

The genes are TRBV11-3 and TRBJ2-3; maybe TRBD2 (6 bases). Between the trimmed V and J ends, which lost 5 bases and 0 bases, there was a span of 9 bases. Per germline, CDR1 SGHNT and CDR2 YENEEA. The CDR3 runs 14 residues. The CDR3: CASSARGSTDTQYF. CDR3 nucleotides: TGTGCCAGCAGCGCACGGGGGAGCACAGATACGCAGTATTTT.

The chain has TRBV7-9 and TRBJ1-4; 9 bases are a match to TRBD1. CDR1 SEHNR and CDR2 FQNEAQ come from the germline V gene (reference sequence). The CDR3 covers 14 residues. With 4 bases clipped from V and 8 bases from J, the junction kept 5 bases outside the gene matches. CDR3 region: CASSWTGVDEKLFF. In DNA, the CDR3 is TGTGCCAGCAGCTGGACAGGGGTGGACGAAAAACTGTTTTTT. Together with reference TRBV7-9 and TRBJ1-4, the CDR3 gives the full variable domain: DTGVSQNPRHKITKRGQNVTFRCDPISEHNRLYWYRQTLGQGPEFLTYFQNEAQLEKSRLLSDRFSAERPKGSFSTLEIQRTEQGDSAMYLCASSWTGVDEKLFFGSGTQLSVL.

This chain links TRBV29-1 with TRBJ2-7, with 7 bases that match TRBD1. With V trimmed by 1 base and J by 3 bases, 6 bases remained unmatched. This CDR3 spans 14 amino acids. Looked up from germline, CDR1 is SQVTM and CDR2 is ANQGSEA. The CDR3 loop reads CSVEGTGTDYEQYF. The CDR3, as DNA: TGCAGCGTTGAAGGTACCGGGACAGACTACGAGCAGTACTTC.

This chain's CDR3 is CSVSRGSPNEQFF. The CDR3 bases are TGCAGCGTTTCCAGGGGCTCTCCCAATGAGCAGTTCTTC. This rearrangement joins TRBV29-1 to TRBJ2-1; weak D call: TRBD1 (6 bases). Germline lookup yields CDR1 SQVTM and CDR2 ANQGSEA. This CDR3 comprises 13 residues. V was clipped by 5 bases and J by 6 bases, with 14 bases between them.

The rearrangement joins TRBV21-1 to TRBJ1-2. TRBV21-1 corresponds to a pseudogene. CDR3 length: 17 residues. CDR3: CASSKSGTYGGFYGYTF. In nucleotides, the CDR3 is TGTGCCAGCAGCAAGAGTGGGACCTACGGGGGTTTCTATGGCTACACCTTC.

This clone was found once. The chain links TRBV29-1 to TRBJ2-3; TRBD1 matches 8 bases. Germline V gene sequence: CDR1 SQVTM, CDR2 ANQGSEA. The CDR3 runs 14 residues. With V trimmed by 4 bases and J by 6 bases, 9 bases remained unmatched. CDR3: CSVGGTGSSDTQYF. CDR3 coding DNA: TGCAGCGTTGGAGGGACAGGCTCGAGTGATACGCAGTATTTT.

CDR3 residues: CATSRPRGVQAQETQYF. In nucleotides, the CDR3 is TGTGCCACCAGCAGACCTAGGGGAGTACAGGCACAAGAGACCCAGTACTTC. The chain links TRBV15 to TRBJ2-5; TRBD1 or TRBD2 may be the D gene (5 bases each). This CDR3 comprises 17 residues. Germline V gene lookup returns CDR1 LNHNV and CDR2 YYDKDF (reference sequence). The germline V and J ends were trimmed by 2 bases and 2 bases, with 18 bases remaining between them.

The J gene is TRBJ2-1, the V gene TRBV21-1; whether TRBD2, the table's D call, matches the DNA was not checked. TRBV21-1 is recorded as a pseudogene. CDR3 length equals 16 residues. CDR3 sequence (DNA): TGTGCCAGCAGCAAAGCCGGCCCTCCCGCGGGGAATGAGCAGTTCTTC. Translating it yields CASSKAGPPAGNEQFF.

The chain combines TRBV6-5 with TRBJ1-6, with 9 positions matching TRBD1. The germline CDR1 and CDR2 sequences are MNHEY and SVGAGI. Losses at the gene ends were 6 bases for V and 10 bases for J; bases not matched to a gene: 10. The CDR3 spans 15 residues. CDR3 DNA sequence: TGTGCCAGCAGCACGCGGACAGGGGTATCCTCACCCCTCCACTTT. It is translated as CASSTRTGVSSPLHF.

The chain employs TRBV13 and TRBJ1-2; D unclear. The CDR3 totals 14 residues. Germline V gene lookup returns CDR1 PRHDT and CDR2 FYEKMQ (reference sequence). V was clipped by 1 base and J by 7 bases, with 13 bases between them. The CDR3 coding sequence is TGTGCCAGCAGCTTAGCGGGCAGGACGAGTGGCTACACCTTC. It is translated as CASSLAGRTSGYTF.

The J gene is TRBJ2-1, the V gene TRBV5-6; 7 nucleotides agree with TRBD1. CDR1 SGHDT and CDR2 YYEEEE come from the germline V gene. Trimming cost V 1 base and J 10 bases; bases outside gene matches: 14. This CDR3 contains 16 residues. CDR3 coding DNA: TGTGCCAGCAGCTTGAGTTTCTCAAGGGGGCGCGGCGAGCAGTTCTTC. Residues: CASSLSFSRGRGEQFF. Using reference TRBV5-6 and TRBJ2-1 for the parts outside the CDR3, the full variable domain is DAGVTQSPTHLIKTRGQQVTLRCSPKSGHDTVSWYQQALGQGPQFIFQYYEEEERQRGNFPDRFSGHQFPNYSSELNVNALLLGDSALYLCASSLSFSRGRGEQFFGPGTRLTVL.

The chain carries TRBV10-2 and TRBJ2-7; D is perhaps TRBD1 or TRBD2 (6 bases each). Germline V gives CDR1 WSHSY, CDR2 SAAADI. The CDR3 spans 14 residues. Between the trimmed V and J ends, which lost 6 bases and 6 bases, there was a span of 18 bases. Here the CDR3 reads CASRSGTLGGEQYF. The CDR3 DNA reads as TGCGCCAGCAGATCCGGGACATTGGGGGGCGAGCAGTACTTC.

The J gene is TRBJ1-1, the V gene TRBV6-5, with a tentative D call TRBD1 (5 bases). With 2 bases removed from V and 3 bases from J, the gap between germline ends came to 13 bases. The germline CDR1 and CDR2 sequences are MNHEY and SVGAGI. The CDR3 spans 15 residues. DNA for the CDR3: TGTGCCAGCAGTTACACAGAAACAGGATACACTGAAGCTTTCTTT. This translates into CASSYTETGYTEAFF.